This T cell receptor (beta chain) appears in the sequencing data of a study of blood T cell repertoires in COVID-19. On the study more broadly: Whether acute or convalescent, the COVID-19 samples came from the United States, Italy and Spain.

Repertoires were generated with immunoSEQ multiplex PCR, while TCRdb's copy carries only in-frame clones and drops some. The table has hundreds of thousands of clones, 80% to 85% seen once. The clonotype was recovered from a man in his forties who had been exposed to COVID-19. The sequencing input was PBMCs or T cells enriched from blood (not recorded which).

The CDR3 spells CASTTVIGGPQHF. The CDR3 nucleotides read TGTGCCAGCACCACGGTGATCGGGGGTCCCCAGCATTTT. This rearrangement joins TRBV7-8 to TRBJ1-5; maybe TRBD1 (5 bases). The CDR3 totals 13 residues. V dropped 7 bases and J dropped 10 bases, with 17 bases sitting between them. CDR1 and CDR2 (germline): SGHVS, FQNEAQ.